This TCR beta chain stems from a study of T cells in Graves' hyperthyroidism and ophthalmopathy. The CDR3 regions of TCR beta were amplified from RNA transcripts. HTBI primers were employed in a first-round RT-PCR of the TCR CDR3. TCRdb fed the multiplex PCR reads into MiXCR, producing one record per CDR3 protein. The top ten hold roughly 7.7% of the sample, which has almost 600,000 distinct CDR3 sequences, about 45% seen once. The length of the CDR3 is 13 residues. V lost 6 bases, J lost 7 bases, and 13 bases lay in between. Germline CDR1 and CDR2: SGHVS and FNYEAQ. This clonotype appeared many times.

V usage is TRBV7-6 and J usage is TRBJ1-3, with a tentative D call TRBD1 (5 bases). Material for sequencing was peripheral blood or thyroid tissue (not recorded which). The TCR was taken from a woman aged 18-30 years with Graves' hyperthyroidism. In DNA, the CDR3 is TGTGCCAGCAGGCGGGACGGAAGCAACACCATATATTTT. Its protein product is CASRRDGSNTIYF.